What follows describes a single T cell receptor beta chain. The J segment lost 0 bases and the V segment lost 5 bases, leaving 10 bases of the junction unmatched. The V gene's germline CDR1 is SNHLY and CDR2 FYNNEI. This CDR3 is 16 amino acids long. This record belongs to a study of blood T cell repertoires in COVID-19. Measured with immunoSEQ multiplex PCR; TCRdb has only the in-frame clones, and not every one. The sample records 130,000 to 150,000 clones, 88% being singletons. The specimen sequenced was peripheral blood. The chain joins TRBV2 to TRBJ2-7; TRBD1 matches 7 bases. This receptor was identified in a woman aged 45-65 years with acute or convalescent COVID-19. The CDR3 loop is CASSWTGQMNSYEQYF. The DNA of the CDR3 is TGTGCCAGCAGTTGGACAGGCCAAATGAACTCCTACGAGCAGTACTTC.